This T cell receptor (beta chain) is drawn from a study of control samples from healthy donors and cancer patients. V lost 2 bases and J lost 6, with 7 bases in between. Germline V gives CDR1 SGHRS, CDR2 YFSETQ. CDR3 size: 12 residues. TCRdb's copy holds only in-frame clones and misses some; the assay was immunoSEQ multiplex PCR. The table has around 110,000 clones, around 87% seen once. What was sequenced was PBMCs. This sequence originates from a woman between 45 and 65 years old with colorectal cancer. The chain is built from TRBV5-1 and TRBJ2-3; D gene ambiguous. The CDR3 reads CASSFSFDTQYF. The CDR3, as DNA: TGCGCCAGCAGCTTTAGTTTCGATACGCAGTATTTT. The variable domain in full, completed from reference TRBV5-1 and TRBJ2-3, reads KAGVTQTPRYLIKTRGQQVTLSCSPISGHRSVSWYQQTPGQGLQFLFEYFSETQRNKGNFPGRFSGRQFSNSRSEMNVSTLELGDSALYLCASSFSFDTQYFGPGTRLTVL.